Listed here are 32 T cell receptor beta chains from one sample, sequenced in a study of blood T cell repertoires in COVID-19. Libraries were prepared by immunoSEQ multiplex PCR; TCRdb keeps only in-frame clonotypes and omits some of them. This sample has around 210,000 clones, with about 82% found just once. The sequencing input was peripheral blood. All receptors derive from a man aged 45-65 years with COVID-19, enrolled during active disease.

The V gene is TRBV6-5, the J gene TRBJ1-5, with D unresolved. Germline V CDR1 and CDR2: MNHEY, SVGAGI. The V end lost 6 bases, the J end lost 0 bases, and 12 bases lay between the germline ends. The length of the CDR3 is 15 residues. The CDR3: CASRPQLNSNQPQHF. CDR3 DNA: TGTGCCAGCAGGCCCCAACTTAATAGCAATCAGCCCCAGCATTTT.

This clone has a single count. This chain joins TRBV4-1 and TRBJ1-5, with 7 positions matching TRBD1. V lost 3 bases to trimming and J lost 3 bases; unmatched junction nucleotides: 5. Germline V gene data show CDR1 as MGHRA and CDR2 as YSYEKL. The CDR3 length is 15 residues. CDR3 in DNA: TGCGCCAGCAGCCAGGGGACAGCTGACAATCAGCCCCAGCATTTT. This encodes CASSQGTADNQPQHF.

CDR3 DNA: TGTGCCACCAGTGATTTCGGACAGGGGGCTTACGGGGAGCTGTTTTTT. It encodes CATSDFGQGAYGELFF. J is TRBJ2-2 and V is TRBV24-1; 11 bases match TRBD1. Germline-derived CDR1 and CDR2 are KGHDR and SFDVKD. Trimming at V came to 1 base and at J to 7 bases, leaving 4 bases not matched to a gene. The CDR3 consists of 16 residues.

The chain uses TRBV11-2 and TRBJ2-6; perhaps TRBD2 as D (6 bases). This CDR3 has 19 amino acids. V was cut by 4 bases and J by 0 bases, with 19 bases left in between. CDR1 and CDR2 (germline): SGHAT, FQNNGV. The CDR3 spells CASSSGVQPLYSGANVLTF. The CDR3 bases are TGTGCCAGCAGCTCGGGGGTACAGCCGCTTTACTCTGGGGCCAACGTCCTGACTTTC.

This chain links TRBV24-1 with TRBJ2-3; 8 nucleotides agree with TRBD1. Losses at the gene ends were 1 base for V and 3 bases for J; bases not matched to a gene: 2. The CDR3 extends over 15 amino acids. The germline V gene has CDR1 KGHDR and CDR2 SFDVKD. The CDR3 sequence is CATSDFRTGTDTQYF. CDR3 in DNA: TGTGCCACCAGTGATTTCCGGACAGGGACAGATACGCAGTATTTT.

The V call is TRBV25-1, the J call TRBJ1-2; TRBD1 matches 7 bases. Germline CDR1 reads MGHDK; CDR2 reads SYGVNS. This CDR3 contains 14 residues. V was clipped by 6 bases and J by 3 bases; unmatched bases: 7. This chain's CDR3 is CASSDNRGDYGYTF. CDR3 DNA sequence: TGTGCCAGCAGCGACAACAGGGGTGACTATGGCTACACCTTC.

The chain couples TRBV11-2 to TRBJ2-2, with 11 positions matching TRBD2. The CDR3 loop spans 15 amino acids. Germline V gene sequence: CDR1 SGHAT, CDR2 FQNNGV. V gave up 5 bases and J gave up 5 bases; unmatched junction bases: 4. The CDR3 here is CASSITSGRTGELFF. CDR3 DNA sequence: TGTGCCAGCAGCATAACTAGCGGGAGAACCGGGGAGCTGTTTTTT.

The chain recombines TRBV6-1 with TRBJ2-2, with D possibly being TRBD2 (6 bases). Germline CDR1 is MNHNS and CDR2 is SASEGT. The CDR3 spans 15 residues. V lost 1 base, J lost 6 bases, and 12 bases lay in between. CDR3 protein: CASSEVGEVAGELFF. As DNA, the CDR3 is TGTGCCAGCAGTGAAGTAGGGGAGGTGGCCGGGGAGCTGTTTTTT.

The V gene is TRBV24-1, the J gene TRBJ2-7; 12 bases are shared with TRBD1. V was clipped by 4 bases and J by 4 bases; unmatched bases: 7. This CDR3 is 16 amino acids long. The V gene's germline CDR1 is KGHDR and CDR2 SFDVKD. The CDR3 DNA follows: TGTGCCACCAGTGACCCCCGGGGACAGGGGGCATACGAGCAGTACTTC. This gives the protein CATSDPRGQGAYEQYF.

The gene calls are TRBV11-1 and TRBJ1-2, with D possibly matching TRBD1 (6 bases). The V end lost 2 bases, the J end lost 2 bases, and 15 bases lay between the germline ends. This CDR3 is built from 16 residues. Germline CDR1 and CDR2: SGHAT and FQDESV (reference sequence). CDR3 residues: CASSLQTGDGNYGYTF. The CDR3 DNA is TGTGCCAGCAGCTTACAGACAGGAGATGGGAACTATGGCTACACCTTC.

Comment on this clone: One junction end does not reproduce the germline sequence, and a read error may be involved. The chain has TRBV7-7 and TRBJ2-5, with TRBD2 matching over 9 bases. The CDR3 runs 18 residues. Germline V CDR1 and CDR2: SSHAT, FNYEAQ (reference sequence). CDR3 nucleotide sequence: TGTGCTAGCAGCCCCGGCGGCGGGGGGGCCAGATCGGGGGAGACCCAGTACTTC. It translates to CASSPGGGGARSGETQYF.

V and J are TRBV19 and TRBJ2-1, with a tentative D call TRBD2 (7 bases). Trimming cost V 5 bases and J 9 bases, with 23 bases left between them. This CDR3 is built from 16 residues. The germline V gene has CDR1 LNHDA and CDR2 SQIVND (reference sequence). Here the CDR3 DNA reads TGTGCCAGTAGTGACGGGGGGCAGGGGATGAATGCTGAGCAGTTCTTC. It codes for CASSDGGQGMNAEQFF.

The V gene is TRBV30, the J gene TRBJ2-7, with D possibly matching TRBD2 (5 bases). Between the trimmed V and J ends, which lost 0 bases and 5 bases, there was a span of 14 bases. There are 14 residues in the CDR3. From germline, CDR1 is GTSNPN and CDR2 SVGIG (reference sequence). The CDR3 region has the DNA TGTGCCTGGAGTGTAGTGAGAGGGTCCCACGAGCAGTACTTC. As protein: CAWSVVRGSHEQYF.

The chain employs TRBV7-8 and TRBJ2-1; 9 bases are a match to TRBD1. The CDR3 totals 15 residues. The germline V gene has CDR1 SGHVS and CDR2 FQNEAQ. J gave up 10 bases and V 6 bases, and 13 bases lay outside the gene matches. The CDR3 sequence is CASRPVGQGTGEQFF. As DNA, the CDR3 is TGTGCCAGCAGACCTGTGGGACAGGGTACAGGAGAGCAGTTCTTC.

V is TRBV7-9 and J is TRBJ2-5, with TRBD2 matching over 12 bases. Germline V lookup: CDR1 SEHNR, CDR2 FQNEAQ (reference sequence). This CDR3 has 15 residues. V trimming: 4 bases; J trimming: 4 bases; junction bases outside the gene matches: 4. The CDR3: CASSSSGGAGETQYF. The CDR3 coding sequence is TGTGCCAGCAGCTCTAGCGGGGGGGCCGGAGAGACCCAGTACTTC. Full variable domain (remainder filled in from reference TRBV7-9 and TRBJ2-5): DTGVSQNPRHKITKRGQNVTFRCDPISEHNRLYWYRQTLGQGPEFLTYFQNEAQLEKSRLLSDRFSAERPKGSFSTLEIQRTEQGDSAMYLCASSSSGGAGETQYFGPGTRLLVL.

The chain couples TRBV4-1 to TRBJ1-4; no definite D call. Germline CDR1 and CDR2: MGHRA and YSYEKL. The V gene lost 2 bases and the J gene lost 5 bases, with 6 bases spanning the gap. This CDR3 is 13 amino acids long. The chain's CDR3 is CASSQRGNEKLFF. CDR3 bases: TGCGCCAGCAGCCAAAGAGGAAATGAAAAACTGTTTTTT.

This chain links TRBV7-3 with TRBJ2-3; 8 nucleotides agree with TRBD1. The CDR3 contains 14 residues. J gave up 6 bases and V 3 bases, and 5 bases lay outside the gene matches. Germline CDR1 and CDR2: SGHTA and FQGTGA. The CDR3 spells CASSFGQGGDTQYF. CDR3 coding DNA: TGTGCCAGCAGCTTCGGACAGGGCGGCGATACGCAGTATTTT. Complete variable domain (other parts from reference TRBV7-3 and TRBJ2-3): GAGVSQTPSNKVTEKGKYVELRCDPISGHTALYWYRQSLGQGPEFLIYFQGTGAADDSGLPNDRFFAVRPEGSVSTLKIQRTERGDSAVYLCASSFGQGGDTQYFGPGTRLTVL.

The chain recombines TRBV6-5 with TRBJ2-7, with 7 bases lining up with TRBD2. Losses at the gene ends were 3 bases for V and 2 bases for J; bases not matched to a gene: 4. This CDR3 spans 14 amino acids. CDR1 is MNHEY and CDR2 is SVGAGI in the germline V gene. CDR3 nucleotides: TGTGCCAGCAGTTATGGAGCGGGGACCTACGAGCAGTACTTC. Protein sequence: CASSYGAGTYEQYF.

The J gene is TRBJ2-2, the V gene TRBV5-4; no reliable D call. Germline V gene lookup returns CDR1 SGHNT and CDR2 YYREEE (reference sequence). This CDR3 is built from 16 residues. The V end lost 4 bases, the J end lost 0 bases, and 13 bases lay between the germline ends. The CDR3 nucleotides read TGTGCCAGCAGCCCCCAGTCGAACCCGAACACCGGGGAGCTGTTTTTT. This translates into CASSPQSNPNTGELFF.

This rearrangement joins TRBV7-2 to TRBJ2-3; D uncertain. Germline V gene data show CDR1 as SGHTA and CDR2 as FQGNSA. The CDR3 extends over 15 amino acids. V was pared by 6 bases and J by 2 bases, with 15 bases between. In nucleotides, the CDR3 is TGTGCCAGCAGTGTAGGTGTGACAACCACAGATACGCAGTATTTT. Protein: CASSVGVTTTDTQYF.

The chain carries TRBV7-9 and TRBJ1-2; 9 bases match TRBD1. Germline V gene data show CDR1 as SEHNR and CDR2 as FQNEAQ (reference sequence). The CDR3 consists of 14 residues. V lost 5 bases to trimming and J lost 8 bases; unmatched junction nucleotides: 9. CDR3 region: CASSPQTGGSGYTF. CDR3 sequence (DNA): TGTGCCAGCAGCCCTCAGACAGGGGGAAGCGGCTACACCTTC.

V and J are TRBV29-1 and TRBJ2-7, with 9 bases identical to TRBD2. Germline-derived CDR1 and CDR2 are SQVTM and ANQGSEA. The CDR3 consists of 15 residues. Trimming cost V 0 bases and J 6 bases; bases outside gene matches: 9. The CDR3 sequence: CSVEDRGGGDLEQYF. DNA for the CDR3: TGCAGCGTTGAAGATCGCGGCGGGGGGGACCTCGAGCAGTACTTC.

The gene calls are TRBV9 and TRBJ1-1, with unresolved D. Germline V gene data show CDR1 as SGDLS and CDR2 as YYNGEE. Trimming shortened V by 0 bases and J by 1 base, and 7 bases separated the two germline ends. This CDR3 is 14 amino acids long. This chain's CDR3 is CASSVDPQNTEAFF. DNA of the CDR3: TGTGCCAGCAGCGTAGATCCACAGAACACTGAAGCTTTCTTT.

CDR3 DNA sequence: TGTGCCAGCAGGCGACATAGCAATCAGCCCCAGCATTTT. Protein: CASRRHSNQPQHF. The chain combines TRBV27 with TRBJ1-5; D remains ambiguous. The CDR3 runs 13 residues. V was shortened by 6 bases and J by 0 bases, with 6 bases between the two germline ends. The germline V gene encodes CDR1 MNHEY and CDR2 SMNVEV (reference sequence).

V is TRBV10-3 and J is TRBJ1-5; D gene ambiguous. V was clipped by 6 bases and J by 2 bases, with 17 bases between them. The germline gives CDR1 ENHRY, CDR2 SYGVKD. The CDR3 loop spans 16 amino acids. The chain's CDR3 is CAISPSEGRGNQPQHF. In DNA form, the CDR3 reads TGTGCCATCAGCCCTTCGGAGGGAAGGGGCAATCAGCCCCAGCATTTT.

The chain couples TRBV4-1 to TRBJ1-6, with TRBD1 matching 7 bases. Germline CDR1 MGHRA, CDR2 YSYEKL. This CDR3 has 13 amino acids. V lost 4 bases and J lost 9; bases outside the gene matches: 3. The CDR3 DNA reads TGCGCCAGCAGCCCACACAGGGGTTCACCCCTCCACTTT. Translated, it gives CASSPHRGSPLHF.

V is TRBV5-1 and J is TRBJ2-7, with 7 positions matching TRBD2. CDR3 length: 13 amino acids. Trimming took 4 bases from V and 5 from J; bases not matched to a gene: 6. CDR1 is SGHRS and CDR2 is YFSETQ in the germline V gene. CDR3 bases: TGCGCCAGCAGCACAGCGGGGATTAACGAGCAGTACTTC. Protein: CASSTAGINEQYF.

V and J are TRBV6-2 or TRBV6-3 and TRBJ1-3; 7 bases map to TRBD1. Germline lookup yields CDR1 MNHEY and CDR2 SVGEGT. This CDR3 is built from 17 residues. The junction had 12 bases not matched to a gene; V was cut back by 4 bases and J by 3 bases. CDR3 DNA: TGTGCCAGCAGTTCATCGAGGGGGCAGATTATTGGAAACACCATATATTTT. Translating gives CASSSSRGQIIGNTIYF.

The chain has TRBV3-1 (or the pseudogene TRBV3-2) and TRBJ1-2; 7 nucleotides match TRBD1. The CDR3 totals 15 residues. Trimming cost V 1 base and J 4 bases; bases outside gene matches: 6. The germline gives CDR1 LGHDT, CDR2 YNNKEL (reference sequence). The CDR3 loop is CASSQGQGVFYGYTF. For the CDR3, the DNA is TGTGCCAGCAGCCAAGGGCAGGGGGTTTTCTATGGCTACACCTTC.

This rearrangement joins TRBV5-1 to TRBJ2-5; perhaps TRBD1 as D (6 bases). The V gene's germline CDR1 is SGHRS and CDR2 YFSETQ. V gave up 4 bases and J gave up 5 bases, with 15 bases separating them. The CDR3 has 14 amino acids. CDR3 DNA sequence: TGCGCCAGCAGCCACCACAGGGCCGGGGAGACCCAGTACTTC. Its translation: CASSHHRAGETQYF.

V and J are TRBV4-2 and TRBJ2-3, with 10 nucleotides matching TRBD2. Germline V lookup: CDR1 LGHNA, CDR2 YNFKEQ. V trimming: 3 bases; J trimming: 10 bases; junction bases outside the gene matches: 7. This CDR3 spans 14 amino acids. The CDR3 bases are TGTGCCAGCAGCCAGGGGAGCGGGGGGGCGGCGCAGTATTTT. This codes for CASSQGSGGAAQYF.

The V and J genes are TRBV30 and TRBJ1-5; the match to TRBD1 covers 7 bases. The CDR3 runs 15 residues. The V gene end was trimmed by 2 bases and the J gene end by 7 bases; junction bases not matched to a gene: 11. Germline-derived CDR1 and CDR2 are GTSNPN and SVGIG (reference sequence). CDR3 DNA sequence: TGTGCCTGGAGTCGGACAGGAAGGTTCGGCCAGCCCCAGCATTTT. Translating it yields CAWSRTGRFGQPQHF. Supplemented by reference TRBV30 and TRBJ1-5, the full variable domain reads SQTIHQWPATLVQPVGSPLSLECTVEGTSNPNLYWYRQAAGRGLQLLFYSVGIGQISSEVPQNLSASRPQDRQFILSSKKLLLSDSGFYLCAWSRTGRFGQPQHFGDGTRLSIL.